A selection of T cell receptor beta chains follows, all from one sample in a study of blood T cell repertoires in COVID-19. Profiled with immunoSEQ multiplex PCR; TCRdb holds only in-frame clones, not every one. The sample has around 40,000 clones, 70% to 90% seen once. The sequenced sample consisted of peripheral blood. The receptor source for this set is a human donor in a cohort sampled during active COVID-19. Both conserved end residues are part of each CDR3. The order of the fields is V gene, D gene, clone size, J gene, CDR3 DNA, CDR3 protein. D genes are given only for firm matches. Clone size is stated in some rows and not others, as once, few, many or a class when expanded.

>TRBV18|TRBD2|.|TRBJ2-7
TGTGCCAGCTCCCTGGGACTAGCCGGGGGGTACGAGCAGTACTTC
CASSLGLAGGYEQYF
>TRBV9|.|.|TRBJ2-7
TGTGCCAGCAGCGTAGAGCACGACTTCGAGCAGTACTTC
CASSVEHDFEQYF
>TRBV5-4|TRBD2|.|TRBJ2-2
TGTGCCAGCAGCTTGTCCAGCGGGGGGGCATACACCGGGGAGCTGTTTTTT
CASSLSSGGAYTGELFF
>TRBV24-1|TRBD2|.|TRBJ2-3
TGTGCCACCAGTGACCTTAGCGGGGGGGCTAGCACAGATACGCAGTATTTT
CATSDLSGGASTDTQYF
>TRBV12-3/TRBV12-4|TRBD1|.|TRBJ1-2
TGTGCCAGCAGTCGCAGGGGGCGCGGTGGCTACACCTTC
CASSRRGRGGYTF
>TRBV5-1|TRBD2|.|TRBJ2-5
TGCGCCAGCAGCTTCCTCAGCGGGGAAGAGACCCAGTACTTC
CASSFLSGEETQYF
>TRBV19|.|.|TRBJ2-6
TGTGCCAGTAGTTACAGGGCTGGGGCCAACGTCCTGACTTTC
CASSYRAGANVLTF
>TRBV5-1|TRBD1|.|TRBJ1-1
TGCGCCAGCAGCCCAGACGGGACAGGGAATGGAAAAGCTTTCTTT
CASSPDGTGNGKAFF
>TRBV5-1|TRBD1|.|TRBJ2-3
TGCGCCAGCAGCCCCGGGACAGGGGGCACAAGGGACACAGATACGCAGTATTTT
CASSPGTGGTRDTDTQYF
>TRBV4-2|.|.|TRBJ2-7
TGTGCCAGCAGCTCAGGTCCTGTCTACGAGCAGTACTTC
CASSSGPVYEQYF
>TRBV2|.|.|TRBJ2-5
TGTGCCAGCAGTCAAGACCAGCAAGAGACCCAGTACTTC
CASSQDQQETQYF
>TRBV12-3/TRBV12-4|.|.|TRBJ2-7
TGTGCCAGCAGTCTTCCTTCCTACGAGCAGTACTTC
CASSLPSYEQYF
>TRBV4-1|.|.|TRBJ1-5
TGCGCCAGCAGCCAAGATCTCGCAGGGAATCAGCCCCAGCATTTT
CASSQDLAGNQPQHF
>TRBV19|TRBD1|.|TRBJ2-7
TGTGCCAGTAGTATTAGGTCGGTCGGGACAGGGTTCTACGAGCAGTACTTC
CASSIRSVGTGFYEQYF
>TRBV9|.|.|TRBJ2-1
TGTGCCAGCAGCGTAGACCCCCAACCTACTAGCTACAATGAGCAGTTCTTC
CASSVDPQPTSYNEQFF
>TRBV5-1|TRBD1|.|TRBJ2-1
TGCGCCAGCAGCTTGGGGACAGGGGGCCCCTACAATGAGCAGTTCTTC
CASSLGTGGPYNEQFF
>TRBV5-1|.|medium-sized|TRBJ2-7
TGCGCCAGCAGCTTGTCCGGGGGCGGGGGCTACGAGCAGTACTTC
CASSLSGGGGYEQYF